The source of this T cell receptor beta chain is a study of blood T cell repertoires in COVID-19. Study summary: The samples span acute and convalescent COVID-19 from the United States, Italy and Spain. The cDNA or gDNA used as material had been derived from T cells, B-cell-depleted T cells, or PBMCs.

Participants came from roughly 25 US areas, aged roughly 18 to 90 years. Cohorts were based on clinical histories the participants reported. Assay used: immunoSEQ multiplex PCR; TCRdb lists only in-frame clones, some missing. This sample has about 400,000 clones, with roughly 89% found just once. Deletions cut 5 bases from V and 2 bases from J, with 14 bases between. Germline V gene sequence: CDR1 LNHDA, CDR2 SQIVND (reference sequence). CDR3 length: 15 amino acids. The sequenced sample consisted of PBMCs or T cells enriched from blood (not recorded which). The origin of this receptor is a woman younger than 45 who had recovered from COVID-19. The chain links TRBV19 to TRBJ2-3; D is uncertain. CDR3 nucleotides: TGTGCCAGTAGTCTACTACGAACCTCCACAGATACGCAGTATTTT. Translation: CASSLLRTSTDTQYF.